This paragraph reports one T cell receptor (beta chain). The antigen is not known. In making diagnoses, clinical symptoms, serum thyroxine and TRAb, thyroid ultrasound and orbital computed tomography were all used. The source of the sample is a study of T cells in Graves' hyperthyroidism and ophthalmopathy. The CDR3 regions of TCR beta were amplified from RNA transcripts. HTBI primers were the set used in a first-round RT-PCR of the TCR CDR3. TCRdb re-derived calls from the multiplex PCR reads in MiXCR, one entry per CDR3 protein. Of roughly 500,000 distinct CDR3 sequences detected, 46% appear once; the ten largest clones hold about two fifths. Germline CDR1 is SNHLY and CDR2 is FYNNEI. V gave up 6 bases and J gave up 2 bases, with 11 bases separating them. The length of the CDR3 is 13 residues. General study results and limits: The model's output predicted ophthalmopathy at a median of roughly 6.9 months prior to onset. Peripheral blood also featured most of the thyroid clonotypes expanded above 0.001.

This clonotype originated in an adult woman with Graves' disease, either hyperthyroidism or ophthalmopathy (not recorded which). The chain uses TRBV2 and TRBJ2-7; D gene uncertain. Specimen: peripheral blood or thyroid tissue (not recorded which). CDR3 sequence (DNA): TGTGCCAGCAGAGCAGGACCAGCCTACGAGCAGTACTTC. Residues: CASRAGPAYEQYF.